This T cell receptor beta chain was profiled in a study of graft-versus-host responses after intestinal transplantation. Study details: Multivisceral, liver-intestinal, or isolated intestinal grafts were transplanted into recipients. Every one of the recipients received anti-thymocyte globulin induction and afterwards took tacrolimus and steroids for roughly 3 years. Study-level points and caveats: Clonal ratios of graft-versus-host to host-versus-graft in allografts were high for patients exhibiting graft-donor T cell macrochimerism. Researchers found peak circulating GvH clone levels linked to early post-transplant HvG declines.

The protocol was immunoSEQ multiplex PCR, while the TCRdb copy is restricted to in-frame clones and leaves out a portion. The sample consists of about 39,000 clones, 90% to 95% of them appearing once. In regard to this clone: Its target is not known.

From germline, CDR1 is LGHNA and CDR2 YSLEER. This CDR3 contains 14 residues. V lost 0 bases to trimming and J lost 2 bases, with 8 bases between them. The chain uses TRBV4-3 and TRBJ2-7; D remains ambiguous. The specimen was unstimulated CD8+ T cells sorted from spleen or lymph node cells, collected before transplant. This receptor was identified in a human donor who was the organ donor for an intestinal transplant. The CDR3 sequence: CASSQDRWTYEQYF. The CDR3 DNA reads TGCGCCAGCAGCCAAGATCGTTGGACCTACGAGCAGTACTTC.